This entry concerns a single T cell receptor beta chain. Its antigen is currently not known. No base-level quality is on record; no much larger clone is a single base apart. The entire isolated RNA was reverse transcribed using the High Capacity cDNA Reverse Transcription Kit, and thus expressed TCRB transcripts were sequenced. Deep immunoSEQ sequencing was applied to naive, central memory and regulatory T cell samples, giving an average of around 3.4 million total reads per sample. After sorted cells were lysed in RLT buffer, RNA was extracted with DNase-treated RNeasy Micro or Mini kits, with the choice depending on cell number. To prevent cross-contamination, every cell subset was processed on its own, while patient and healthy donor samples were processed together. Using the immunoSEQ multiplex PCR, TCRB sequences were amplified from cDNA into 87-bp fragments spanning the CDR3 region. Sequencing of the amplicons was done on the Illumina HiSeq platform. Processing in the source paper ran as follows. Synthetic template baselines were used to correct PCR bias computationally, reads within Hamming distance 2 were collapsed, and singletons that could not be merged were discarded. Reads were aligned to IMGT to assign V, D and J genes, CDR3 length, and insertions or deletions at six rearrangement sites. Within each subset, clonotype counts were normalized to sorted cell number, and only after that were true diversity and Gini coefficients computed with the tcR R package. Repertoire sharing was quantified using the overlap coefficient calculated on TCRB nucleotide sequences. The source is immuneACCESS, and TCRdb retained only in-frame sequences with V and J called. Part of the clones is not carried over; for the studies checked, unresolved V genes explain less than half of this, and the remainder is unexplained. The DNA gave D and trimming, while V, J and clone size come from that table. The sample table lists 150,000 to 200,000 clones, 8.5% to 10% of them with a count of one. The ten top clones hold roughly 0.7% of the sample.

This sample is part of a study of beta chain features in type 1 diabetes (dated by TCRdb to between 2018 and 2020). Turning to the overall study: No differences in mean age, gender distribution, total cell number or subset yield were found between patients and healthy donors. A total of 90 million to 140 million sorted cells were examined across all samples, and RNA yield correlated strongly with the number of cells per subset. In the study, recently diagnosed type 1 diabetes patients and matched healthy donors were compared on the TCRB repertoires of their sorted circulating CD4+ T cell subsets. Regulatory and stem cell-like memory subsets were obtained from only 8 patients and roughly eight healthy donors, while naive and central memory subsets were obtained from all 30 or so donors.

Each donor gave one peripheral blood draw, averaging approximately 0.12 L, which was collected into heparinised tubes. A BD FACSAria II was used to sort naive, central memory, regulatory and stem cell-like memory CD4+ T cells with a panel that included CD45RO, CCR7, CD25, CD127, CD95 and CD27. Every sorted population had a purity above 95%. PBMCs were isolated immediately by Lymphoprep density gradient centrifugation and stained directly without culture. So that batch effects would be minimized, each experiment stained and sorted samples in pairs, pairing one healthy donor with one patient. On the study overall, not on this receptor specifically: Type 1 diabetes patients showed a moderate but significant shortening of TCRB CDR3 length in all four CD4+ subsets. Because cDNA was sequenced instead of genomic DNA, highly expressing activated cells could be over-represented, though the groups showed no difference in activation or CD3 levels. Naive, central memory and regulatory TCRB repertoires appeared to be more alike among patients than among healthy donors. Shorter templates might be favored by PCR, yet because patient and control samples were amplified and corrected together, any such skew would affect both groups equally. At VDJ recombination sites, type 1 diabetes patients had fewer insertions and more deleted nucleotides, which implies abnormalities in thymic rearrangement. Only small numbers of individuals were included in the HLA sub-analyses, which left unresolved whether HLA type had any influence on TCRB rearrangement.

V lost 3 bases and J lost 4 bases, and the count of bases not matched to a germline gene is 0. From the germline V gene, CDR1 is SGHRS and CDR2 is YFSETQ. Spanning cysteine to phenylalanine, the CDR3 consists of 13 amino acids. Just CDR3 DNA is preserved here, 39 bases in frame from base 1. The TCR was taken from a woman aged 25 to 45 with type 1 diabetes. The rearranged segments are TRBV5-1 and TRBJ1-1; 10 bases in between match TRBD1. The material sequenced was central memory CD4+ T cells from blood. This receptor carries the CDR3 CASSWTGGTEAFF. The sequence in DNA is TGCGCCAGCAGCTGGACAGGGGGCACTGAAGCTTTCTTT.